This T cell receptor (beta chain) derives from a study of beta chain features in type 1 diabetes. The germline CDR1 and CDR2 sequences are MGHDK and SYGVNS. CDR3 length: 14 residues. Trimming pared 4 bases from V and 4 bases from J, leaving 13 bases between. There was one heparinised blood draw per donor, averaging around 120 mL. What was sequenced were expressed TCRB transcripts, since all of the isolated RNA had been reverse transcribed. Naive, central memory and regulatory T cell samples yielded some 3.9 million reads on average. The protocol was immunoSEQ multiplex PCR, while the TCRdb copy is restricted to in-frame clones and leaves out a portion. The sample lists under 500,000 clones, about 32% seen once, with roughly 0.066% in the top ten.

The V and J genes are TRBV25-1 and TRBJ1-1, with D unclear. The TCR was taken from a man in his late teens or twenties in good health. The specimen was naive CD4+ T cells from blood. Here the CDR3 reads CASSGRVWGTEAFF. DNA of the CDR3: TGTGCCAGCAGTGGTAGGGTTTGGGGCACTGAAGCTTTCTTT.